This T cell receptor (beta chain) was captured by sequencing in a study of tumor and adjacent non-tumor tissue in lung cancer. A modified ARM-PCR protocol with three rounds of nested PCR amplified TCRbeta. TCRdb recomputed calls from the multiplex PCR reads with MiXCR, one row per CDR3 protein. The sample consists of approximately 68,000 distinct CDR3 sequences, roughly 72% of them appearing once. Worth noting for this clonotype: The antigen remains unidentified. Relative to the germline gene, one junction end is altered; a read error may explain this.

The CDR3 has 16 amino acids. CDR1 and CDR2 (germline): SGHNT, YENEEA. Findings and limits, study-wide: Tumor repertoires had a smaller top 100 clone share than normal lung.

RNA was extracted from bulk tissue without any cell sorting. The rearrangement links TRBV11-3 to TRBJ2-2, with 7 bases lining up with TRBD2. The sample consisted of lung tumor tissue. The clonotype originates from a man in his sixties with non-small cell lung cancer. CDR3: CVSNFRGRVGTGELFF. DNA for the CDR3: TGTGTCAGCAACTTTCGCGGGAGAGTAGGCACCGGGGAGCTGTTTTTT.